This TCR beta chain is from a study of regulatory T cells in long-lasting Graves disease. Time point in this sample: persistent/refractory GD, antithyroid drugs over 5 years with positive TRAb. There was RNA extracted from PBMCs, and the TCR library was made from it. CDR3-region Arm-PCR and iRepertoire HTBI primers produced the TCR beta libraries. Using its own MiXCR run on the multiplex PCR reads, TCRdb lists one record per CDR3 protein. The table records roughly 470,000 distinct CDR3 sequences, less than 25% of them present only once. V shed 10 bases and J shed 0 bases, with 7 bases lying between them. The CDR3 is 13 amino acids. CDR1 is LNHDA and CDR2 is SQIVND in the germline V gene (reference sequence).

The V call is TRBV19, the J call TRBJ2-6; no clear D gene. Sequencing was performed on peripheral blood mononuclear cells (PBMCs), taken when the disease was refractory, from a patient treated with antithyroid drugs. This TCR derives from a female donor with Graves disease. The DNA for the CDR3 is TGTGCCACGGAAAGCTCTGGGGCCAACGTCCTGACTTTC. It specifies CATESSGANVLTF.